This TCR beta chain derives from a study of cytomegalovirus exposure and HLA in healthy donors. The germline CDR1 and CDR2 sequences are KGHSH and LQKENI. V dropped 6 bases and J dropped 3; count of bases not matched to a gene: 11. This CDR3 region has 15 residues. Produced via immunoSEQ multiplex PCR; TCRdb's table is partial and in-frame only. Among around 300,000 clones listed, around 90% were seen once. The sequenced sample consisted of PBMCs. This clonotype was sampled from a young woman in good health and CMV-seropositive. This rearrangement joins TRBV18 to TRBJ2-7, with 7 bases aligning to TRBD1. Written as DNA, the CDR3 is TGTGCCAGCTCCCCCGACAGGGCCCGGTACTACGAGCAGTACTTC. Its translation is CASSPDRARYYEQYF.